The 14 T cell receptor beta chains reported below all come from one sample, sequenced in a study of PD-1 blockade in mismatch repair-deficient tumors. These receptors lack a known antigen. Specified time point: approximately ten-day in vitro stimulation with candidate neoantigen peptide 7. Measured with immunoSEQ multiplex PCR; TCRdb has only the in-frame clones, and not every one. Among approximately 10,000 clones, 80% to 90% were seen once, and the ten largest hold about 12%. The specimen comprised cells cultured in vitro, sampled from a patient treated with pembrolizumab. The receptor set was obtained from an adult with mismatch repair-deficient cancer.

The chain couples TRBV28 to TRBJ2-1; 11 nucleotides agree with TRBD2. With 1 base clipped from V and 9 bases from J, the junction kept 11 bases outside the gene matches. The CDR3 runs to 17 residues. Per the germline V gene, CDR1 is MDHEN and CDR2 is SYDVKM. Here the CDR3 reads CASSLFDLAGGPGEQFF. The CDR3 region has the DNA TGTGCCAGCAGTTTATTCGATTTAGCGGGAGGGCCGGGTGAGCAGTTCTTC.

This clone was recorded once. The genes are TRBV7-3 and TRBJ2-1; 10 nucleotides match TRBD2. The germline gives CDR1 SGHTA, CDR2 FQGTGA. CDR3 length: 16 residues. J gave up 3 bases and V 7 bases, and 9 bases lay outside the gene matches. Here the CDR3 DNA reads TGTGCCAGCACCCCGACCGGGACTAGCGTCTACAATGAGCAGTTCTTC. This translates into CASTPTGTSVYNEQFF.

This clone appeared once. The chain couples TRBV18 to TRBJ1-2; a possible D gene is TRBD1 (6 bases). The CDR3 sequence is 18 residues long. Looked up from germline, CDR1 is KGHSH and CDR2 is LQKENI. V lost 5 bases and J lost 4, with 26 bases in between. DNA of the CDR3: TGTGCCAGCTCATTGGGGACCCATGTGACAGGTTCCGGCTATGGCTACACCTTC. It encodes CASSLGTHVTGSGYGYTF.

The chain joins TRBV18 to TRBJ2-4; weak D call: TRBD2 (6 bases). Between the trimmed V and J ends, which lost 3 bases and 1 base, there was a span of 10 bases. This CDR3 has 15 residues. Germline V lookup: CDR1 KGHSH, CDR2 LQKENI. The CDR3 protein is CASSPGAGAKNIQYF. In DNA, the CDR3 is TGTGCCAGCTCACCGGGCGCGGGGGCCAAAAACATTCAGTACTTC.

The CDR3 region is CATSNQGAPSNQPQHF. The CDR3 coding sequence is TGTGCCACCAGCAACCAGGGGGCCCCTAGCAATCAGCCCCAGCATTTT. The chain combines TRBV15 with TRBJ1-5; 8 bases map to TRBD1. Per germline, CDR1 LNHNV and CDR2 YYDKDF (reference sequence). V lost 4 bases, J lost 0 bases, and 5 bases stayed unmatched. This CDR3 comprises 16 residues.

The J gene is TRBJ2-2, the V gene TRBV5-4, with D possibly TRBD2 on 6 matching bases. The ends were cut back, 0 bases at V and 1 base at J, with 13 bases in the middle. The CDR3 covers 17 residues. The germline V gene has CDR1 SGHNT and CDR2 YYREEE (reference sequence). The CDR3 nucleotides read TGTGCCAGCAGCTTGGAATCGGCGGGAAGGAACACCGGGGAGCTGTTTTTT. Its protein is CASSLESAGRNTGELFF.

The V gene is TRBV6-5, the J gene TRBJ1-5; D might be TRBD1 (5 bases). Trimming took 6 bases from V and 3 from J, leaving 12 bases between them. This CDR3 contains 14 residues. Per germline, CDR1 MNHEY and CDR2 SVGAGI. CDR3 sequence: CASRPGQANQPQHF. The CDR3 DNA reads TGTGCCAGCAGACCCGGACAAGCCAATCAGCCCCAGCATTTT.

The chain joins TRBV4-1 to TRBJ2-3, with 14 nucleotides matching TRBD2. Per germline, CDR1 MGHRA and CDR2 YSYEKL. With 3 bases clipped from V and 4 bases from J, the junction kept 12 bases outside the gene matches. This CDR3 is 19 amino acids long. CDR3 in amino acids: CASSHGGLAGGGGSDTQYF. As DNA, the CDR3 is TGCGCCAGCAGCCATGGCGGACTAGCGGGAGGAGGTGGGTCAGATACGCAGTATTTT.

The CDR3: CASSLAGTEDEAFF. Written as DNA, the CDR3 is TGTGCCAGCAGCTTGGCGGGGACGGAGGATGAAGCTTTCTTT. The chain couples TRBV5-6 to TRBJ1-1, with a tentative D call TRBD1 (5 bases). V was shortened by 0 bases and J by 7 bases, with 13 bases between the two germline ends. The CDR3 runs 14 residues. CDR1 is SGHDT, CDR2 YYEEEE, per germline.

The chain employs TRBV28 and TRBJ1-3, with 8 nucleotides matching TRBD1. The V gene end was trimmed by 10 bases and the J gene end by 0 bases; junction bases not matched to a gene: 5. The V gene's germline CDR1 is MDHEN and CDR2 SYDVKM. This CDR3 is 14 amino acids long. The CDR3 sequence: CATQGALSGNTIYF. In DNA, the CDR3 is TGTGCCACTCAGGGGGCTCTCTCTGGAAACACCATATATTTT.

This clone was seen a single time. V is TRBV19 and J is TRBJ2-1, with D unresolved. This CDR3 comprises 13 residues. Germline V gene data show CDR1 as LNHDA and CDR2 as SQIVND (reference sequence). Trimming took off 5 bases at V and 2 bases at J, with 7 bases between the two ends. The CDR3 here is CASSLGPYNEQFF. Here the CDR3 DNA reads TGTGCCAGTAGTTTGGGCCCCTACAATGAGCAGTTCTTC.

The CDR3 loop reads CASTALRATNEKLFF. The DNA for the CDR3 is TGTGCCAGCACCGCACTCCGGGCGACTAATGAAAAACTGTTTTTT. The V call is TRBV2, the J call TRBJ1-4; D is ambiguous. The germline CDR1 and CDR2 sequences are SNHLY and FYNNEI. Trimming removed 7 bases at V and 2 bases at J, with 14 bases between. The length of the CDR3 is 15 residues.

The chain has TRBV6-1 and TRBJ1-4; D remains unclear. Trimming shortened V by 3 bases and J by 8 bases, and 10 bases separated the two germline ends. Per germline, CDR1 MNHNS and CDR2 SASEGT. This CDR3 has 13 amino acids. As DNA, the CDR3 is TGTGCCAGCAGTGAGGCAGTGGGGGAAAAACTGTTTTTT. This gives the protein CASSEAVGEKLFF.

CDR3 amino acids: CASSPLDRGDTEAFF. In DNA, the CDR3 is TGTGCCAGCAGCCCATTGGACAGGGGGGACACTGAAGCTTTCTTT. The chain carries TRBV5-8 and TRBJ1-1; 10 bases are a match to TRBD1. The V segment lost 4 bases and the J segment 3 bases; nucleotides outside the gene matches: 6. The length of the CDR3 is 15 residues. Germline V gene data show CDR1 as SGHTS and CDR2 as YDEGEE.